This T cell receptor beta chain was profiled in a study of T cell responses to AZD1222 COVID-19 vaccine. Here immunoSEQ multiplex PCR was the method, and the copy in TCRdb shows in-frame clones only, minus some. The sample lists around 90,000 clones, just over 85% occurring once. V lost 5 bases to trimming and J lost 1 base, with 14 bases between them. The length of the CDR3 is 15 residues. Germline V gene sequence: CDR1 SEHNR, CDR2 FQNEAQ (reference sequence). This clone has only one observation. The TCR was taken from an adult in good health. The rearrangement uses TRBV7-9 and TRBJ1-1; D unclear. The sample was peripheral blood, taken on day 0 of AZD1222 vaccination. Here the CDR3 DNA reads TGTGCCAGCAGCCCCCAGGTCTGGGCGAACACTGAAGCTTTCTTT. This sequence encodes CASSPQVWANTEAFF.